This T cell receptor beta chain was documented in a study of blood T cell repertoires in COVID-19. Study processing details: The assay estimated nucleated cells by amplifying reference gene primers. Sequencing was performed with immunoSEQ multiplex PCR; in TCRdb, only in-frame clones are kept and a portion is missing. That table gives V, J and clone size, and the DNA gave D and trimming. The sample lists some 260,000 clones; roughly 88% were seen once. The Seattle site enrolled patients during active infection and followed them longitudinally. The germline CDR1 and CDR2 sequences are MDHEN and SYDVKM. The length of the CDR3 is 14 residues. The V gene lost 4 bases and the J gene lost 1 base, with 10 bases spanning the gap.

This clonotype was sampled from a woman aged 70-85 years with COVID-19, enrolled during active disease. The chain couples TRBV28 to TRBJ1-1, with D possibly matching TRBD1 (5 bases). The material sequenced was peripheral blood. This CDR3 reads CASSYADRNTEAFF. Here the CDR3 DNA reads TGTGCCAGCAGTTATGCCGACAGGAACACTGAAGCTTTCTTT.